The 21 T cell receptor beta chains reported below all come from one sample, sequenced in a study of T-cell reconstitution after alpha-beta-depleted transplantation in children. This sample's TCRbeta library carried unique molecular identifier barcodes. TCRdb analysed the PCR reads with MiXCR anew, one entry per CDR3 protein. The sample contains 230,000 or so distinct CDR3 sequences, around 11% of which appear only once. Sequencing was performed on PBMCs from the stem cell graft donor, taken from the stem cell graft. Every receptor here comes from a human donor who donated a stem cell graft to a child with acute lymphoblastic leukemia.

The chain is built from TRBV27 and TRBJ1-1; D not resolved. The V gene's germline CDR1 is MNHEY and CDR2 SMNVEV (reference sequence). This CDR3 contains 15 residues. The ends were cut back, 1 base at V and 0 bases at J, with 9 bases in the middle. CDR3 sequence: CASSLYPEMNTEAFF. The CDR3, as DNA: TGTGCCAGCAGTTTATATCCGGAAATGAACACTGAAGCTTTCTTT.

In this sample, this clonotype turned up many times. This chain links TRBV7-2 with TRBJ2-1, with TRBD2 matching over 10 bases. This CDR3 has 15 residues. After removal of 5 bases from V and 12 bases from J, the junction contained 13 bases not matched to a gene. Germline-derived CDR1 and CDR2 are SGHTA and FQGNSA. CDR3 DNA: TGTGCCAGCAGCCAGACCCCTAGCGGGGGCTTGGGGCAGTTCTTC. Translating it yields CASSQTPSGGLGQFF. The full variable domain, with the rest looked up from reference TRBV7-2 and TRBJ2-1, is GAGVSQSPSNKVTEKGKDVELRCDPISGHTALYWYRQSLGQGLEFLIYFQGNSAPDKSGLPSDRFSAERTGGSVSTLTIQRTQQEDSAVYLCASSQTPSGGLGQFFGPGTRLTVL.

This clonotype was recorded a few times. The genes are TRBV20-1 and TRBJ1-6, with D perhaps matching TRBD1 (5 bases). The CDR3 has 13 amino acids. Germline V CDR1 and CDR2: DFQATT, SNEGSKA (reference sequence). Trimming removed 6 bases at V and 11 bases at J, with 17 bases between. CDR3 loop: CSATGPPGPPLHF. CDR3 DNA: TGCAGTGCCACCGGGCCACCAGGGCCACCCCTCCACTTT.

This clonotype was seen ten or more times. The rearrangement joins TRBV7-2 to TRBJ2-1; 10 bases fit TRBD2. Per germline, CDR1 SGHTA and CDR2 FQGNSA. Trimming cost V 6 bases and J 6 bases; bases outside gene matches: 2. The CDR3 has 13 amino acids. The CDR3 loop reads CASSTSGTNEQFF. CDR3 nucleotides: TGTGCCAGCAGTACTAGCGGGACCAATGAGCAGTTCTTC.

This clonotype was counted many times. The chain combines TRBV7-8 with TRBJ2-7; possibly TRBD2 for D (6 bases). CDR1 is SGHVS and CDR2 is FQNEAQ in the germline V gene. CDR3 length: 14 amino acids. V lost 4 bases and J 2 bases, leaving 12 bases between the germline ends. The CDR3 nucleotides are TGTGCCAGCAGCTCCTTAGCGGCCCCCTACGAGCAGTACTTC. Encoded protein: CASSSLAAPYEQYF.

This clonotype was found many times. This chain uses TRBV4-3 with TRBJ2-1; 10 bases map to TRBD2. The CDR3 is 15 amino acids. The V gene's germline CDR1 is LGHNA and CDR2 YSLEER. V was clipped by 3 bases and J by 6 bases; unmatched bases: 5. The CDR3 region has the DNA TGCGCCAGCAGCCAGGGAGCGGGGGGGCTCAATGAGCAGTTCTTC. Encoded protein: CASSQGAGGLNEQFF.

This clonotype was seen many times. The chain joins TRBV5-1 to TRBJ1-5, with no clear D. Trimming cost V 0 bases and J 8 bases, with 12 bases left between them. The CDR3 contains 14 residues. The germline CDR1 and CDR2 sequences are SGHRS and YFSETQ. The CDR3 region is CASSLEGNLEPQHF. The CDR3 DNA is TGCGCCAGCAGCTTGGAGGGCAACTTGGAGCCCCAGCATTTT. Variable domain in full (rest from reference TRBV5-1 and TRBJ1-5): KAGVTQTPRYLIKTRGQQVTLSCSPISGHRSVSWYQQTPGQGLQFLFEYFSETQRNKGNFPGRFSGRQFSNSRSEMNVSTLELGDSALYLCASSLEGNLEPQHFGDGTRLSIL.

This clonotype appeared many times. This chain joins TRBV12-3 or TRBV12-4 and TRBJ1-1; 9 bases line up with TRBD1. V was clipped by 0 bases and J by 3 bases; unmatched bases: 5. This CDR3 region has 16 residues. The CDR3 protein is CASSLAWTGEDTEAFF. Written as DNA, the CDR3 is TGTGCCAGCAGTTTAGCGTGGACAGGGGAAGACACTGAAGCTTTCTTT.

This clonotype has ten or more counts. The rearrangement joins TRBV10-3 to TRBJ2-7; tentatively, D is TRBD2 (6 bases). Trimming shortened V by 6 bases and J by 9 bases, and 27 bases separated the two germline ends. CDR3 size: 16 residues. Germline loops: CDR1 ENHRY, CDR2 SYGVKD. The CDR3 loop is CAIRPRGEQSIIGQYF. In nucleotides, the CDR3 is TGTGCCATCAGGCCCCGCGGGGAGCAATCGATTATAGGGCAGTACTTC.

The gene calls are TRBV4-1 and TRBJ2-5; a weak D match, TRBD2 (6 bases). The germline gives CDR1 MGHRA, CDR2 YSYEKL. This CDR3 has 17 residues. V shed 2 bases and J shed 2 bases, with 18 bases lying between them. The CDR3 is CASSQNPFGGSQETQYF. CDR3 coding DNA: TGCGCCAGCAGCCAAAACCCGTTCGGGGGATCACAAGAGACCCAGTACTTC.

This clonotype was counted at least ten times. The rearrangement links TRBV2 to TRBJ2-1; 9 bases match TRBD2. V was clipped by 4 bases and J by 6 bases; unmatched bases: 7. The CDR3 extends over 15 amino acids. Germline CDR1 reads SNHLY; CDR2 reads FYNNEI. CDR3: CASSAGKREVNEQFF. CDR3 nucleotides: TGTGCCAGCAGTGCAGGGAAGCGGGAGGTCAATGAGCAGTTCTTC. The variable domain in full, completed from reference TRBV2 and TRBJ2-1, reads EPEVTQTPSHQVTQMGQEVILRCVPISNHLYFYWYRQILGQKVEFLVSFYNNEISEKSEIFDDQFSVERPDGSNFTLKIRSTKLEDSAMYFCASSAGKREVNEQFFGPGTRLTVL.

This clonotype was detected ten times or more. The V gene is TRBV28, the J gene TRBJ1-6; D gene uncertain. The CDR3 loop spans 18 amino acids. Per germline, CDR1 MDHEN and CDR2 SYDVKM. V was cut by 1 base and J by 1 base, with 14 bases left in between. In DNA form, the CDR3 reads TGTGCCAGCAGTTTATCCTCTGGCAGGAGGTCCTATAATTCACCCCTCCACTTT. Amino acids: CASSLSSGRRSYNSPLHF.

This clonotype was observed many times. This sequence joins TRBV28 and TRBJ2-3; no definite D call. Germline values: CDR1 MDHEN, CDR2 SYDVKM. V shed 7 bases and J shed 1 base, with 9 bases lying between them. The CDR3 loop spans 13 amino acids. This CDR3 is CASIRQGTDTQYF. CDR3 coding DNA: TGTGCCAGCATTCGGCAGGGCACAGATACGCAGTATTTT.

This clonotype was recorded at least ten times. The V call is TRBV6-5, the J call TRBJ2-3, with no clear D. The V end was cut by 3 bases, the J end by 5 bases, with 3 bases between. Germline V lookup: CDR1 MNHEY, CDR2 SVGAGI. The CDR3 totals 11 residues. The CDR3 sequence: CASSYIDTQYF. CDR3 DNA sequence: TGTGCCAGCAGTTATATAGATACGCAGTATTTT.

This clonotype has ten or more counts. This chain links TRBV5-1 with TRBJ2-1; 10 bases match TRBD1. Per germline, CDR1 SGHRS and CDR2 YFSETQ. This CDR3 spans 16 amino acids. Trimming removed 3 bases from V and 5 bases from J; junction bases left unmatched: 8. CDR3 region: CASSSTLGQGNNEQFF. The CDR3 DNA reads TGCGCCAGCAGCTCTACTCTGGGACAGGGGAACAATGAGCAGTTCTTC. Full variable domain (missing parts from reference TRBV5-1 and TRBJ2-1): KAGVTQTPRYLIKTRGQQVTLSCSPISGHRSVSWYQQTPGQGLQFLFEYFSETQRNKGNFPGRFSGRQFSNSRSEMNVSTLELGDSALYLCASSSTLGQGNNEQFFGPGTRLTVL.

This clonotype has only a few counts. The chain employs TRBV30 and TRBJ1-1; 8 bases align to TRBD1. V lost 0 bases, J lost 1 base, and 1 base stayed unmatched. The CDR3 spans 14 residues. CDR1 is GTSNPN, CDR2 SVGIG, per germline (reference sequence). The CDR3, as DNA: TGTGCCTGGAGTGTTGGGACAGGGAACACTGAAGCTTTCTTT. It codes for CAWSVGTGNTEAFF.

The V call is TRBV15, the J call TRBJ1-2; D is possibly TRBD1 (5 bases). V dropped 0 bases and J dropped 4 bases, with 12 bases sitting between them. Germline CDR1 and CDR2: LNHNV and YYDKDF (reference sequence). This CDR3 comprises 15 residues. For the CDR3, the DNA is TGTGCCACCAGCAGAGATAGCGGGCAGGGCTATGGCTACACCTTC. Protein product: CATSRDSGQGYGYTF.

In its sample, this clonotype was seen many times. The V and J genes are TRBV5-5 and TRBJ1-2; TRBD1 matches at 7 bases. V lost 2 bases to trimming and J lost 8 bases; unmatched junction nucleotides: 6. The CDR3 is made up of 13 amino acids. Per the germline V gene, CDR1 is SGHKS and CDR2 is YYEKEE (reference sequence). Here the CDR3 reads CASSFTGVEGYTF. DNA for the CDR3: TGTGCCAGCAGCTTTACAGGGGTGGAGGGCTACACCTTC.

This clonotype occurred a few times. This may stem from a read error, because a much larger clone lies one nucleotide away. The chain is built from TRBV7-2 and TRBJ2-3; D gene unclear. This CDR3 region has 13 residues. The germline V gene has CDR1 SGHTA and CDR2 FQGNSA. The ends were cut back, 2 bases at V and 2 bases at J, with 5 bases in the middle. The CDR3 loop is CASSLPVTDTQYF. CDR3 DNA sequence: TGTGCCAGCAGCTTACCAGTCACAGATACGCAGTATTTT.

The rearrangement joins TRBV6-5 to TRBJ1-1; 9 nucleotides align to TRBD1. V gave up 4 bases and J gave up 0 bases; unmatched junction bases: 9. The CDR3 is 17 residues long. Germline lookup yields CDR1 MNHEY and CDR2 SVGAGI. CDR3 in DNA: TGTGCCAGCAGTTCCTCCGGACAGGGGACTGTGAACACTGAAGCTTTCTTT. Its protein product is CASSSSGQGTVNTEAFF.

As to this clonotype: This clone may be a read error of a much larger clone one base away. The chain employs TRBV6-2 or TRBV6-3 and TRBJ2-7; TRBD2 matches at 8 bases. V was pared by 1 base and J by 2 bases, with 1 base of the junction left unmatched. The germline V gene has CDR1 MNHEY and CDR2 SVGEGT. The length of the CDR3 is 14 residues. The CDR3 coding sequence is TGTGCCAGCAGTTACTGCGGGGGGCCCTACGAGCAGTACTTC. It yields the protein CASSYCGGPYEQYF.